The rows below give T cell receptor beta chains drawn from one sample of a study of siplizumab effects on memory and regulatory T cells. Only in-frame clones appear in the TCRdb table, and some are missing; sequencing was by immunoSEQ multiplex PCR. The sample contains 100,000 or so clones, about 93% of which appear only once. The specimen was non-Treg CD4+ T cells sorted from blood. The receptors shown here come from a human donor in good health. The CDR3 runs from the conserved cysteine through the conserved F or W. D genes are given only for firm matches.

V gene: TRBV11-3; J gene: TRBJ1-1; D gene: TRBD1; CDR3 protein: CASSLDGQASGAFF
V gene: TRBV7-9; J gene: TRBJ1-5; D gene: -; CDR3 protein: CASSFSNQPQHF
V gene: TRBV6-6; J gene: TRBJ1-1; D gene: -; CDR3 protein: CASRRGGPNTEAFF
V gene: TRBV6-5; J gene: TRBJ1-2; D gene: -; CDR3 protein: CASSFAMGHGYTF
V gene: TRBV7-2; J gene: TRBJ2-7; D gene: TRBD2; CDR3 protein: CASSLSGGGRGKEQYF
V gene: TRBV10-1; J gene: TRBJ2-7; D gene: TRBD2; CDR3 protein: CANSRDYKYEQYF
V gene: TRBV9; J gene: TRBJ2-3; D gene: -; CDR3 protein: CASSREADTQYF
V gene: TRBV6-6; J gene: TRBJ2-1; D gene: -; CDR3 protein: CASSGTPRHEQFF
V gene: TRBV7-3; J gene: TRBJ2-1; D gene: TRBD2; CDR3 protein: CASSSVAGVAYNEQFF
V gene: TRBV9; J gene: TRBJ2-2; D gene: -; CDR3 protein: CASRPTGLTGELFF
V gene: TRBV28; J gene: TRBJ2-7; D gene: TRBD2; CDR3 protein: CASSPLADNYEQYF
V gene: TRBV27; J gene: TRBJ1-1; D gene: -; CDR3 protein: CASSLGGRGNTEAFF
V gene: TRBV6-5; J gene: TRBJ2-7; D gene: TRBD2; CDR3 protein: CASSLLLAGLYEQYF
V gene: TRBV11-3; J gene: TRBJ2-3; D gene: -; CDR3 protein: CASSLGASTDTQYF
V gene: TRBV29-1; J gene: TRBJ2-5; D gene: -; CDR3 protein: CSVVTVGETQYF
V gene: TRBV18; J gene: TRBJ2-2; D gene: -; CDR3 protein: CASSPWQGSGELFF
V gene: TRBV30; J gene: TRBJ2-5; D gene: -; CDR3 protein: CAWTDQETQYF
V gene: TRBV29-1; J gene: TRBJ2-7; D gene: -; CDR3 protein: CSVKGSYEQYF
V gene: TRBV29-1; J gene: TRBJ1-4; D gene: -; CDR3 protein: CSVRTALNEKLFF
V gene: TRBV6-1; J gene: TRBJ2-7; D gene: TRBD1; CDR3 protein: CASSGGQGSYEQYF
V gene: TRBV18; J gene: TRBJ1-5; D gene: -; CDR3 protein: CASSLGAPYSNQPQHF
V gene: TRBV14; J gene: TRBJ2-3; D gene: -; CDR3 protein: CASSRGVGDTQYF
V gene: TRBV6-6; J gene: TRBJ2-7; D gene: -; CDR3 protein: CASRPTGNEQYF
V gene: TRBV7-3; J gene: TRBJ1-2; D gene: -; CDR3 protein: CASSLDPAGGYTF
V gene: TRBV30; J gene: TRBJ2-5; D gene: TRBD2; CDR3 protein: CAWTFPTSGRGRETQYF
V gene: TRBV19; J gene: TRBJ1-5; D gene: -; CDR3 protein: CASSMRGNQPQHF
V gene: TRBV27; J gene: TRBJ1-4; D gene: -; CDR3 protein: CASSVGSYNEKLFF
V gene: TRBV4-3; J gene: TRBJ1-3; D gene: -; CDR3 protein: CASSQESGAFSGNTIYF
V gene: TRBV7-2; J gene: TRBJ2-6; D gene: -; CDR3 protein: CASTRTGVSGANVLTF
V gene: TRBV6-6; J gene: TRBJ2-7; D gene: TRBD1; CDR3 protein: CASSYAGQGAGEQYF
V gene: TRBV10-1; J gene: TRBJ2-7; D gene: TRBD1; CDR3 protein: CASSERQGAEQYF